The 21 T cell receptor beta chains in this list originate from one sample, sequenced in a study of CD8 T cells in ankylosing spondylitis. TCRdb used MiXCR to reprocess the 5' RACE reads, holding one entry per CDR3 protein. The data show 240,000 or so distinct CDR3 sequences, 8.6% seen once. What was sequenced was blood, either unsorted or a sorted T cell fraction (not recorded which). Every receptor here comes from a male donor with ankylosing spondylitis or in good health (not recorded which).

CDR3 in amino acids: CASSWGRGGYTF. The CDR3 DNA follows: TGTGCCAGCAGCTGGGGGCGCGGTGGCTACACCTTC. V gene TRBV7-3 combines with J gene TRBJ1-2, with a tentative D call TRBD1 (6 bases). The CDR3 is 12 residues long. CDR1 is SGHTA, CDR2 FQGTGA, per germline. Trimming cost V 4 bases and J 7 bases, with 10 bases left between them.

Ten or more counts support this clonotype. The chain links TRBV7-6 to TRBJ2-7; 9 nucleotides line up with TRBD1. Trimming took 4 bases from V and 3 from J; bases not matched to a gene: 7. The CDR3 spans 15 residues. CDR1 is SGHVS and CDR2 is FNYEAQ in the germline V gene. The CDR3 DNA follows: TGTGCCAGCAGCTCCGGACAGGGGCTGAACTACGAGCAGTACTTC. Translation gives CASSSGQGLNYEQYF.

This clonotype turned up a few times. The rearrangement links TRBV6-1 to TRBJ1-1; no reliable D call. The germline V and J ends were trimmed by 9 bases and 1 base, with 9 bases remaining between them. Germline-derived CDR1 and CDR2 are MNHNS and SASEGT. The CDR3 contains 12 residues. CDR3 DNA sequence: TGTGCCAGTGCGAGAGAGAACACTGAAGCTTTCTTT. Translating gives CASARENTEAFF.

As for this clonotype: Germline is not matched at one junction end, which may reflect a read error. The rearrangement joins TRBV12-3 or TRBV12-4 to TRBJ2-7, with D tentatively TRBD1 (6 bases). This CDR3 comprises 15 residues. CDR3 loop: CTSSSGTLGAYEQYF. The CDR3 nucleotides read TGTACCAGCAGTTCCGGGACATTGGGAGCCTACGAGCAGTACTTC.

The table lists this clonotype with a few counts. The genes are TRBV7-6 and TRBJ2-5; D uncertain. Germline values: CDR1 SGHVS, CDR2 FNYEAQ. CDR3 size: 13 residues. Trimming took off 3 bases at V and 2 bases at J, with 7 bases between the two ends. The CDR3 sequence: CASSLFTQETQYF. The CDR3 DNA is TGTGCCAGCAGCTTGTTCACTCAAGAGACCCAGTACTTC.

This clonotype has ten or more counts. This CDR3 reads CASSLGLAGAYEQYF. CDR3 nucleotide sequence: TGCGCCAGCAGTCTCGGACTAGCGGGGGCCTACGAGCAGTACTTC. The chain carries TRBV5-1 and TRBJ2-7; 13 bases map to TRBD2. After removal of 5 bases from V and 2 bases from J, the junction contained 4 bases not matched to a gene. The germline gives CDR1 SGHRS, CDR2 YFSETQ. This CDR3 has 15 residues.

This clonotype was seen many times. V usage is TRBV9 and J usage is TRBJ1-1; 7 bases map to TRBD1. V was pared by 4 bases and J by 6 bases, with 15 bases of the junction left unmatched. CDR1 and CDR2 from the germline V gene are SGDLS and YYNGEE. This CDR3 has 16 residues. The CDR3 is CASSPSTGAPISEAFF. For the CDR3, the DNA is TGTGCCAGCAGCCCCTCAACAGGGGCCCCTATATCTGAAGCTTTCTTT.

In this sample, this clonotype turned up many times. The conserved final phenylalanine or tryptophan is absent from the CDR3, which likely points to a read error. CDR3 protein: CASSPGTGIKTQYS. CDR3 bases: TGTGCCAGCAGCCCGGGGACAGGAATCAAGACCCAGTACTCC. This rearrangement joins TRBV7-2 to TRBJ2-5; TRBD1 matches at 8 bases. V lost 5 bases to trimming and J lost 6 bases; unmatched junction nucleotides: 8. Per germline, CDR1 SGHTA and CDR2 FQGNSA. The CDR3 has 14 amino acids.

This clonotype showed up many times. This sequence joins TRBV12-3 or TRBV12-4 and TRBJ2-3; D may be TRBD1 or TRBD2 (6 bases each). The CDR3 sequence is 14 residues long. The V and J ends lost 3 bases and 6 bases respectively, with 13 bases between them. DNA of the CDR3: TGTGCCAGCAGTTTTCGGGGGCGTGTGGATACGCAGTATTTT. Protein sequence: CASSFRGRVDTQYF.

This clonotype occurred many times. This chain links TRBV9 with TRBJ2-1; a possible D gene is TRBD2 (6 bases). In germline, CDR1 is SGDLS, CDR2 YYNGEE. Trimming took off 0 bases at V and 0 bases at J, with 10 bases between the two ends. The CDR3 is 16 residues long. The CDR3 loop is CASSVGVGSSYNEQFF. DNA for the CDR3: TGTGCCAGCAGCGTAGGGGTCGGGAGCTCCTACAATGAGCAGTTCTTC.

This chain joins TRBV27 and TRBJ2-6, with no clear D. CDR3 length: 17 amino acids. V was pared by 2 bases and J by 1 base, with 12 bases between. Germline CDR1 MNHEY, CDR2 SMNVEV (reference sequence). The CDR3 nucleotides are TGTGCCAGCAGTTTAAGGCGGTCTGGATCTGGGGCCAACGTCCTGACTTTC. This codes for CASSLRRSGSGANVLTF.

This clonotype was detected only a few times. This sequence joins TRBV3-1 and TRBJ1-2, with D unresolved. The germline gives CDR1 LGHDT, CDR2 YNNKEL (reference sequence). This CDR3 is 13 amino acids long. V lost 4 bases and J lost 2, with 8 bases in between. CDR3 residues: CASSPDENYGYTF. The CDR3 bases are TGTGCCAGCAGCCCAGACGAGAACTATGGCTACACCTTC.

The chain combines TRBV4-2 with TRBJ2-7, with TRBD2 identical over 7 bases. V lost 8 bases and J lost 0; bases outside the gene matches: 7. This CDR3 has 14 amino acids. Germline CDR1 reads LGHNA; CDR2 reads YNFKEQ. The CDR3 nucleotides read TGTGCCAGCTCCCCCGGGACTATCTCCTACGAGCAGTACTTC. This codes for CASSPGTISYEQYF.

This clonotype was seen many times. This sequence joins TRBV7-2 and TRBJ1-5, with D maybe TRBD1 (5 bases). The ends were cut back, 1 base at V and 4 bases at J, with 11 bases in the middle. Per the germline V gene, CDR1 is SGHTA and CDR2 is FQGNSA. CDR3 length equals 15 residues. The CDR3 here is CASSLGGSRNQPQHF. CDR3 nucleotides: TGTGCCAGCAGCTTAGGGGGGTCGAGAAATCAGCCCCAGCATTTT.

In this sample, this clonotype turned up many times. The V gene is TRBV5-5, the J gene TRBJ1-2, with a possible D match to TRBD1 (6 bases). From germline, CDR1 is SGHKS and CDR2 YYEKEE (reference sequence). Trimming took off 3 bases at V and 7 bases at J, with 16 bases between the two ends. This CDR3 has 14 residues. CDR3 nucleotide sequence: TGTGCCAGCAGCTCGCCTGACAGGACTATTGGCTACACCTTC. Translating it yields CASSSPDRTIGYTF. The full variable domain, rest sourced from reference TRBV5-5 and TRBJ1-2, is DAGVTQSPTHLIKTRGQQVTLRCSPISGHKSVSWYQQVLGQGPQFIFQYYEKEERGRGNFPDRFSARQFPNYSSELNVNALLLGDSALYLCASSSPDRTIGYTFGSGTRLTVV.

This clonotype was counted only a few times. V usage is TRBV3-1 and J usage is TRBJ1-2, with TRBD1 identical over 7 bases. After removal of 5 bases from V and 13 bases from J, the junction contained 7 bases not matched to a gene. This CDR3 spans 11 amino acids. The germline V gene has CDR1 LGHDT and CDR2 YNNKEL (reference sequence). CDR3 sequence (DNA): TGTGCCAGCAGCTTCGACAGGGCGCCCACCTTC. This sequence encodes CASSFDRAPTF.

This clonotype was seen ten or more times. The rearrangement joins TRBV7-2 to TRBJ1-1; 10 positions match TRBD1. There are 15 residues in the CDR3. J lost 3 bases, V lost 0 bases, and 1 base had no gene match. Per germline, CDR1 SGHTA and CDR2 FQGNSA. CDR3 in DNA: TGTGCCAGCAGCTTAGCGGGACAGGGGTACACTGAAGCTTTCTTT. Its translation: CASSLAGQGYTEAFF. Complete variable domain (other parts from reference TRBV7-2 and TRBJ1-1): GAGVSQSPSNKVTEKGKDVELRCDPISGHTALYWYRQSLGQGLEFLIYFQGNSAPDKSGLPSDRFSAERTGGSVSTLTIQRTQQEDSAVYLCASSLAGQGYTEAFFGQGTRLTVV.

This clonotype was observed a single time. The rearrangement uses TRBV30 and TRBJ1-1; D perhaps matches TRBD1 (6 bases). Trimming stripped 3 bases from V and 8 bases from J, with 19 bases between. Per the germline V gene, CDR1 is GTSNPN and CDR2 is SVGIG (reference sequence). The length of the CDR3 is 14 residues. CDR3 residues: CAWSRGPGEGEAFF. The CDR3, as DNA: TGTGCCTGGAGCCGCGGGCCAGGGGAGGGAGAAGCTTTCTTT.

This clonotype was counted ten times or more. The J gene is TRBJ1-6, the V gene TRBV20-1, with D hard to call. The CDR3 totals 14 residues. Germline V gene sequence: CDR1 DFQATT, CDR2 SNEGSKA (reference sequence). V lost 0 bases and J lost 9, with 12 bases in between. CDR3 coding DNA: TGCAGTGCTAGAGATGTAGGGCTGGCTTCACCCCTCCACTTT. The encoded protein is CSARDVGLASPLHF.

The table lists this clonotype with many counts. This chain uses TRBV12-3 or TRBV12-4 with TRBJ2-1; 7 bases match TRBD2. This CDR3 region has 15 residues. J was trimmed by 4 bases and V by 9 bases; bases with no gene match: 12. The CDR3 DNA is TGTGCCAGTCTCCTTGGGGACTATTCGTACAATGAGCAGTTCTTC. Residues: CASLLGDYSYNEQFF.

In its sample, this clonotype was seen many times. The gene calls are TRBV29-1 and TRBJ1-1; no clear D gene. Germline assignment: CDR1 SQVTM and CDR2 ANQGSEA. The V and J ends lost 3 bases and 1 base respectively, with 3 bases between them. The CDR3 sequence is 11 residues long. CDR3 bases: TGCAGCGTTGATAAGAACACTGAAGCTTTCTTT. It translates to CSVDKNTEAFF.